This T cell receptor beta chain was found in a study of CD8+CD57+ T cells in acquired aplastic anemia (dated by TCRdb to 2016 to 2019). In terms of the full investigation: A CD8+CD57+ expansion meant a frequency higher than the mean frequency seen in healthy subjects.

This clonotype was recorded once. Its antigen is currently not known. The junction departs from germline at one end; a sequencing error may be responsible. Reading the germline V gene (reference sequence) gives CDR1 DFQATT and CDR2 SNEGSKA. The CDR3 numbers 15 residues from cysteine through phenylalanine. The sequence is cut down to CDR3 DNA, 45 bases in frame from base 1. The patients picked for sequencing were ones in whom flow cytometry had shown an expansion of CD8+CD57+ cells. CD8+CD57+ effector memory cells were additionally sequenced from about 15% of the 12 patients in whom enough cells were available. All patients had severe acquired aplastic anemia diagnosed by International Study of Aplastic Anemia and Agranulocytosis and Camitta criteria. No patient had received any therapy when blood was sampled. Bead enrichment of CD8+CD57+ cells gave a mean DNA yield of roughly 1.5 ug. In this study, sorted CD4+ and CD8+ T cells from the blood of healthy subjects and of severe aplastic anemia patients had their TCR repertoires deep-sequenced. In the USA, patient enrollment took place under clinicaltrials.gov protocols 00001620, 01623167, 00001397, 00071045, 00081523 and 00961064. Ficoll-Paque density gradient centrifugation was used to isolate peripheral blood mononuclear cells.

Genomic DNA was used as template for profiling of TCR beta VDJ combinations and CDR3 sequences. TCR repertoire sequencing was run on an Illumina HiSeq 2000. The study's processing was this. Repertoire assessment relied on Simpson's diversity index, CDR3 size and DJ length profiles, and TRBV/TRBJ rearrangement plots. The most abundant DNA sequence in the deep sequencing data was defined as the immunodominant clone. CDR3 amino acid sequences were screened for sharing across subjects and compared with published repertoires and the VDJdb database. TCRdb trimmed public reads at Q25 via fastp, called clones via MiXCR and kept in-frame beta chains. Entries that share a CDR3 protein sequence are merged under the most common genes and DNA. In this record, the V and J calls reflect TCRdb's handling and not the investigators' own analysis. A total of around 21,000 distinct CDR3 sequences appear in this sample, almost 40% of them only once. Over 75% of the sample comes from the top ten.

Here is what the overall study found, with its caveats: Twenty-nine CD8+ CDR3 sequences were shared between patients and controls but appeared highly expressed in patients and within their immunodominant clones. Between patients and healthy controls, no significant difference in CD8+ Simpson's diversity was found (P=0.060). In patients, diversity was lower in CD8+CD57+ cells than in the total CD4+ and CD8+ cell pools.

Sequencing used CD8+CD57+ T cells sorted from PBMCs. Interpreted using the paper, the cell subset or site label stands for: bead-enriched CD8+CD57+ effector memory T cells from SAA patients. This TCR was sampled from a human donor with aplastic anemia. The chain joins TRBV20-1 to TRBJ2-1; the central 12 bases match TRBD2. The nucleotide sequence reads as follows: TGCAGTGCTAGAGAGGCTAGCGGGAGGGGTAATGAGCCGTTCTTC. This is translated as CSAREASGRGNEPFF.